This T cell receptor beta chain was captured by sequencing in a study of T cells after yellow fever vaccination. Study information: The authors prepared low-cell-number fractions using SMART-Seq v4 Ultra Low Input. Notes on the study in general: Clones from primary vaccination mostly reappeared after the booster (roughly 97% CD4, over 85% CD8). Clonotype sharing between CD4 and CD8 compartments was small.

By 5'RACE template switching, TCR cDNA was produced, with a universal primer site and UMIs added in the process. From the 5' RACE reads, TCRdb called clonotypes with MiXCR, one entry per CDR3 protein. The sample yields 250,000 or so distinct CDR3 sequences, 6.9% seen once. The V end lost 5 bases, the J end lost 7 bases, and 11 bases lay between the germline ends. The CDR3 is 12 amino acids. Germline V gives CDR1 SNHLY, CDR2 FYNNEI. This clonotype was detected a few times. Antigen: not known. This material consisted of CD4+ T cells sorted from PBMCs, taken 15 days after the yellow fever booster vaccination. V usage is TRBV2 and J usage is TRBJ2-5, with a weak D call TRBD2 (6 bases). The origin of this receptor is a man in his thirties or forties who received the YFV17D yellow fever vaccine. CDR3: CASSRRAGTQYF. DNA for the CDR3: TGTGCCAGCAGTCGGAGAGCGGGGACCCAGTACTTC. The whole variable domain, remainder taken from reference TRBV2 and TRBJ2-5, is EPEVTQTPSHQVTQMGQEVILRCVPISNHLYFYWYRQILGQKVEFLVSFYNNEISEKSEIFDDQFSVERPDGSNFTLKIRSTKLEDSAMYFCASSRRAGTQYFGPGTRLLVL.